The T cell receptor (beta chain) described here comes from a study of shared clonotypes between healthy human individuals. Naive-designated CD8 cells lacked CD45RO, were positively enriched for CCR7, and omitted terminally differentiated effector memory CD45RA+ cells. Trimming at V came to 6 bases and at J to 3 bases, leaving 6 bases not matched to a gene. The CDR3 contains 15 residues. Germline CDR1 MNHEY, CDR2 SMNVEV (reference sequence). Original processing methods: Without quality scores, immunoSEQ junctional reads could not be filtered like full-length reads. TCRdb keeps only in-frame clones here, not all; method: immunoSEQ multiplex PCR. Clone size and V and J calls were adopted from that table, with D and trimming inferred from the DNA. There are about 1.9 million clones in the sample; 80% to 95% occur only once, and about 1.7% lies in the top ten.

Specimen: naive CD8+ T cells from PBMCs. The chain has TRBV27 and TRBJ1-5, with TRBD1 matching 9 bases. The TCR comes from a man aged 18 to 30 in good health. Some clones in this sample may be carry-over from other donors' samples. CDR3 amino acids: CASRVRTGDNQPQHF. The CDR3 DNA is TGTGCCAGCAGAGTTCGGACAGGGGACAATCAGCCCCAGCATTTT.